This TCR beta chain appears in the sequencing data of a study of blood T cell repertoires in COVID-19. Study summary: Acute and convalescent COVID-19 specimens originated in the United States, Italy and Spain. From T cells, B-cell-depleted T cells, or PBMCs came the material, which was cDNA or gDNA.

Germline V gene data show CDR1 as LNHDA and CDR2 as SQIVND (reference sequence). V lost 1 base and J 3 bases, leaving 13 bases between the germline ends. The CDR3 spans 15 residues. Sequencing was performed with immunoSEQ multiplex PCR; in TCRdb, only in-frame clones are kept and a portion is missing. The sample includes about 62,000 clones, roughly nine tenths of them seen just once. While infection was still active, Seattle patients were enrolled and then followed longitudinally. The rearrangement joins TRBV19 to TRBJ2-7, with D tentatively TRBD2 (6 bases). The source of this sequence is a woman between 55 and 75 years old with COVID-19, enrolled during active disease. Sequencing was performed on peripheral blood. CDR3 protein: CASSIGGDGDYEQYF. CDR3 nucleotide sequence: TGTGCCAGTAGTATAGGGGGGGACGGTGACTACGAGCAGTACTTC.